The clone carrying this TCR beta chain was seen a few times. No antigen is known for it. J was trimmed by 2 bases and V by 1 base; bases with no gene match: 9. This CDR3 contains 17 residues. Germline V CDR1 and CDR2: SGHDN, FVKESK. This sample is part of a study of T-cell reconstitution after alpha-beta-depleted transplantation in children. Findings and limits, study-wide: It was reported that alpha-beta T cells came from several hundred expanded graft clones (about two months after transplant).

The authors prepared the TCRbeta library with unique molecular identifiers. TCRdb re-derived calls from the PCR reads in MiXCR, one entry per CDR3 protein. The sample carries around 580,000 distinct CDR3 sequences, 20% to 25% recorded once. This TCR was recovered from a boy under three years old who had a stem cell transplant for acute myeloid leukemia, so the T cells may come from the graft donor. This chain connects TRBV14 to TRBJ1-2, with 8 nucleotides matching TRBD1. Sample: PBMCs, mostly from graft donor cells, taken 360 days after TCRalphabeta/CD19-depleted stem cell transplant. The CDR3 reads CASSQAWGDRPNYGYTF. The CDR3 bases are TGTGCCAGCAGCCAAGCTTGGGGGGACAGGCCAAACTATGGCTACACCTTC.